One sample yielded the 16 T cell receptor beta chains listed below, sequenced in a study of blood T cell repertoires in COVID-19. Clones were sequenced by immunoSEQ multiplex PCR, and TCRdb holds only the in-frame ones, with some missing. The table records 200,000 to 250,000 clones, more than 75% of them present only once. Sequencing input: peripheral blood. The source of these receptors is a man aged 45 to 65 with acute or convalescent COVID-19.

The genes are TRBV18 and TRBJ2-7; no clear D gene. The CDR3 extends over 14 amino acids. Trimming pared 6 bases from V and 2 bases from J, leaving 14 bases between. Germline CDR1 and CDR2: KGHSH and LQKENI. CDR3 bases: TGTGCCAGCTCCATCCCTCGCGATCCCTACGAGCAGTACTTC. Translated: CASSIPRDPYEQYF.

This clone occurred once. The rearrangement joins TRBV6-5 to TRBJ2-1; 7 bases match TRBD2. Unmatched junction bases numbered 9, after V lost 8 bases and J lost 2 bases. The germline V gene encodes CDR1 MNHEY and CDR2 SVGAGI. The CDR3 spans 15 residues. The CDR3, as DNA: TGTGCCAGCCCCGGGGGGAGCGGGGCCTACAATGAGCAGTTCTTC. Amino acids: CASPGGSGAYNEQFF.

The chain combines TRBV19 with TRBJ1-2, with D possibly matching TRBD1 (5 bases). The V gene lost 6 bases and the J gene lost 0 bases, with 14 bases spanning the gap. This CDR3 has 15 amino acids. The germline CDR1 and CDR2 sequences are LNHDA and SQIVND (reference sequence). CDR3 sequence reads: CASRQGGGPNYGYTF. CDR3 coding DNA: TGTGCCAGTAGGCAGGGCGGGGGACCTAACTATGGCTACACCTTC.

This clone appeared once. The chain recombines TRBV5-6 with TRBJ1-6; 11 bases fit TRBD1. Germline V gives CDR1 SGHDT, CDR2 YYEEEE. With 3 bases clipped from V and 8 bases from J, the junction kept 7 bases outside the gene matches. The CDR3 sequence is 16 residues long. The CDR3 sequence is CASSSGGQGVYSPLHF. CDR3 DNA: TGTGCCAGCAGCTCGGGGGGACAGGGGGTTTATTCACCCCTCCACTTT.

The rearrangement uses TRBV30 and TRBJ1-5; D remains unclear. The CDR3 covers 14 residues. Trimming pared 0 bases from V and 4 bases from J, leaving 10 bases between. Germline assignment: CDR1 GTSNPN and CDR2 SVGIG (reference sequence). The CDR3 region is CAWSVLQNNQPQHF. CDR3 sequence (DNA): TGTGCCTGGAGTGTATTGCAGAATAATCAGCCCCAGCATTTT.

The V call is TRBV25-1, the J call TRBJ1-1; D is unclear. V lost 6 bases, J lost 5 bases, and 10 bases lay in between. The germline gives CDR1 MGHDK, CDR2 SYGVNS. CDR3 length: 12 amino acids. As DNA, the CDR3 is TGTGCCAGCAGGGAAAGAGGGACTGAAGCTTTCTTT. Its protein product is CASRERGTEAFF.

The CDR3 loop is CASRPLAGVGGSYEQYF. CDR3 nucleotides: TGTGCCAGCAGACCACTAGCGGGGGTTGGTGGCTCCTACGAGCAGTACTTC. V gene TRBV7-9 combines with J gene TRBJ2-7, with 11 bases lining up with TRBD2. Trimming at V came to 6 bases and at J to 0 bases, leaving 10 bases not matched to a gene. The germline V gene encodes CDR1 SEHNR and CDR2 FQNEAQ (reference sequence). The CDR3 loop spans 17 amino acids.

This chain's CDR3 is CASSREIAGGTDTQYF. The CDR3 DNA reads as TGTGCCAGCAGCCGAGAAATAGCGGGGGGCACAGATACGCAGTATTTT. The chain has TRBV4-2 and TRBJ2-3; TRBD2 matches 9 bases. J was trimmed by 1 base and V by 4 bases; bases with no gene match: 6. The CDR3 loop spans 16 amino acids. Germline values: CDR1 LGHNA, CDR2 YNFKEQ.

The chain recombines TRBV11-3 with TRBJ2-5; 11 bases agree with TRBD2. CDR1 is SGHNT, CDR2 YENEEA, per germline. Trimming took 1 base from V and 8 from J; bases not matched to a gene: 3. CDR3 length: 14 residues. In DNA form, the CDR3 reads TGTGCCAGCAGCTTAGTGGGGACTAGCGGTACCCAGTACTTC. Residues: CASSLVGTSGTQYF.

V is TRBV11-2 and J is TRBJ1-2; D unresolved. Trimming cost V 3 bases and J 3 bases, with 8 bases left between them. CDR1 and CDR2 from the germline V gene are SGHAT and FQNNGV. This CDR3 spans 13 amino acids. CDR3 protein: CASSFPGDYGYTF. In DNA, the CDR3 is TGTGCCAGCAGCTTTCCCGGTGACTATGGCTACACCTTC.

The V call is TRBV3-1 (or the pseudogene TRBV3-2), the J call TRBJ2-3; TRBD1 might be the D (5 bases). The CDR3 extends over 16 amino acids. The germline CDR1 and CDR2 sequences are LGHDT and YNNKEL (reference sequence). The ends were cut back, 2 bases at V and 0 bases at J, with 12 bases in the middle. The CDR3 spells CASSQSLGPSTDTQYF. As DNA, the CDR3 is TGTGCCAGCAGCCAATCTCTGGGGCCCAGCACAGATACGCAGTATTTT.

This chain links TRBV19 with TRBJ1-1; 10 positions agree with TRBD1. Looked up from germline, CDR1 is LNHDA and CDR2 is SQIVND (reference sequence). This CDR3 contains 16 residues. With 4 bases clipped from V and 4 bases from J, the junction kept 9 bases outside the gene matches. The CDR3 bases are TGTGCCAGTAGTACAACGGGACAGGGGTCGGCCACTGAAGCTTTCTTT. Translation gives CASSTTGQGSATEAFF.

The chain has TRBV19 and TRBJ1-5; perhaps TRBD1 as D (5 bases). From germline, CDR1 is LNHDA and CDR2 SQIVND (reference sequence). The CDR3 is 13 residues long. With 3 bases removed from V and 4 bases from J, the gap between germline ends came to 7 bases. The CDR3 region has the DNA TGTGCCAGTAGTATCCGACAGAATCAGCCCCAGCATTTT. It translates to CASSIRQNQPQHF.

The chain is built from TRBV13 and TRBJ2-7; a weak D match, TRBD2 (5 bases). The CDR3 totals 14 residues. Per the germline V gene, CDR1 is PRHDT and CDR2 is FYEKMQ (reference sequence). V was pared by 3 bases and J by 3 bases, with 12 bases between. The CDR3 spells CASSFDPAGYEQYF. The DNA for the CDR3 is TGTGCCAGCAGCTTTGACCCCGCGGGCTACGAGCAGTACTTC.

On this clone: The junction departs from germline at one end; a sequencing error may be responsible. V usage is TRBV12-5 and J usage is TRBJ2-3; the D gene is possibly TRBD1 (6 bases). CDR1 and CDR2 (germline): LGHNT, FRNRAP. The CDR3 length is 12 residues. DNA of the CDR3: TGTGCTAGTGGTTTGTCTACCGGGACATTGGTTTTT. It codes for CASGLSTGTLVF.

The V and J genes are TRBV6-5 and TRBJ1-4; D uncertain. The germline V gene encodes CDR1 MNHEY and CDR2 SVGAGI. Trimming cost V 7 bases and J 11 bases, with 11 bases left between them. This CDR3 comprises 11 residues. The CDR3 nucleotides read TGTGCCAGCATCCAAGACGGGAAACTGTTTTTT. As protein: CASIQDGKLFF.